This is a list of T cell receptor beta chains from one sample in a study of blood T cell repertoires in COVID-19. Repertoires were generated with immunoSEQ multiplex PCR, while TCRdb's copy carries only in-frame clones and drops some. The sample has over 150,000 clones; 87% are singletons. Source material: peripheral blood. All receptors come from a woman aged 18-35 years who had recovered from COVID-19. Both conserved end residues are part of each CDR3. The order of the fields is V gene, D gene, clone size, J gene, CDR3 DNA, CDR3 protein. The D gene is left open where the match is weak. Expanded clones get a size class; other rows say once, few or many, or leave the size out.

TRBV5-6	TRBD1	.	TRBJ2-2	TGTGCCAGCAGCTTTGGCGAGACAGGGGGCCGAGGGCTGTTTTTT	CASSFGETGGRGLFF
TRBV13	TRBD2	.	TRBJ2-7	TGTGCCAGCAGCTCGAGCGGGGGGCTCGACTACGAGCAGTACTTC	CASSSSGGLDYEQYF
TRBV19	.	.	TRBJ1-1	TGTGCCAGTACCCTAATCGGGAGGGAAGCTTTCTTT	CASTLIGREAFF
TRBV6-2/TRBV6-3	TRBD2	.	TRBJ2-3	TGTGCCAGCAGTTACTCTCTAGCGGGGGACCGTCCTGCAGATACGCAGTATTTT	CASSYSLAGDRPADTQYF
TRBV15	TRBD2	.	TRBJ2-3	TGTGCCACCAGCAGGAAAACAGTCAGCGGGACGGATACGCAGTATTTT	CATSRKTVSGTDTQYF
TRBV15	.	once	TRBJ1-1	TGTGCCACCAGCAGAGATTCGGCCAGGGTGAACACTGAAGCTTTCTTT	CATSRDSARVNTEAFF
TRBV7-9	.	.	TRBJ1-5	TGTGCCAGCAGCTTACAGGGAGGACATCAGCCCCAGCATTTT	CASSLQGGHQPQHF
TRBV19	TRBD1	.	TRBJ1-1	TGTGCCAGTAGACACCGGACAGGGATTGAAGCTTTCTTT	CASRHRTGIEAFF
TRBV5-4	.	.	TRBJ2-3	TGTGCCAGCAGCTTGTTTGAGGATACGCAGTATTTT	CASSLFEDTQYF
TRBV4-2	TRBD2	.	TRBJ2-1	TGTGCCAGCAGCGGGACTAGCGGGGGTCTTTCCAATGAGCAGTTCTTC	CASSGTSGGLSNEQFF
TRBV7-9	.	once	TRBJ2-7	TGTGCCAGCAGCCCGACAGGCTTCTACGAGCAGTACTTC	CASSPTGFYEQYF
TRBV2	.	.	TRBJ2-6	TGTGCCAGCAGTGACTTGGGGGCCTCTGGGGCCAACGTCCTGACTTTC	CASSDLGASGANVLTF
TRBV2	.	few	TRBJ1-1	TGTGCCAGCAGTGAAACCAGGGGTACGGACACTGAAGCTTTCTTT	CASSETRGTDTEAFF
TRBV24-1	.	.	TRBJ1-2	TGTGCCACCAGTGATGGCAACAGGGATGGCTACACCTTC	CATSDGNRDGYTF
TRBV7-2	TRBD1	.	TRBJ2-1	TGTGCCAGCAGCCTAACAGGGGGCTCCTACAATGAGCAGTTCTTC	CASSLTGGSYNEQFF
TRBV7-8	.	once	TRBJ2-6	TGTGCCAGCAGCTTAGACAGGGCTGGGGCCAACGTCCTGACTTTC	CASSLDRAGANVLTF
TRBV30	.	.	TRBJ1-1	TGTGCTAAAAGCAACGGGTGGAGAAACACTGAAGCTTTCTTT	CAKSNGWRNTEAFF
TRBV12-5	TRBD2	.	TRBJ2-2	TGTGCTAGTGGTTTTATCAGCGGGAGTCACACCGGGGAGCTGTTTTTT	CASGFISGSHTGELFF
TRBV18	.	.	TRBJ1-2	TGTGCCAGCTCAAGTACCGGACAGCCGAACTATGGCTACACCTTC	CASSSTGQPNYGYTF
TRBV6-2/TRBV6-3	.	once	TRBJ2-5	TGTGCCAGCAGTAAGACTTTCCCCAGAAAGACCCAGTACTTC	CASSKTFPRKTQYF
TRBV7-8	.	.	TRBJ1-1	TGTGCCAGCAGCCCCAGGGAGGGGGGCACTGAAGCTTTCTTT	CASSPREGGTEAFF
TRBV13	.	.	TRBJ1-1	TGTGCCAGCAGACCCGGGGGAACTGAAGCTTTCTTT	CASRPGGTEAFF
TRBV9	.	.	TRBJ2-5	TGTGCCAGCAGCCCGGAGGGTGAGACCCAGTACTTC	CASSPEGETQYF
TRBV12-3/TRBV12-4	TRBD1	.	TRBJ1-1	TGTGCCAGCAGTTTAGGGGGACAGCCTGAAGCTTTCTTT	CASSLGGQPEAFF
TRBV2	TRBD2	.	TRBJ2-1	TGTGCCAGCAGCCTTACTAGCGGCCGCTCCTACAATGAGCAGTTCTTC	CASSLTSGRSYNEQFF
TRBV6-2/TRBV6-3	.	.	TRBJ2-6	TGTGCCAGCAGTTTCCTGGGGAGCTCTGGGGCCAACGTCCTGACTTTC	CASSFLGSSGANVLTF
TRBV30	.	.	TRBJ2-5	TGTGCCTGGAGTCATCGGTCGGGAGTCCAGTACTTC	CAWSHRSGVQYF
TRBV5-5	.	.	TRBJ1-2	TGTGCCAGCATGACTTACCTGGGAAAGGGGGGCTACACCTTC	CASMTYLGKGGYTF
TRBV6-4	.	many	TRBJ2-1	TGTGCCAGCAGTGCAGGCTCCTACAATGAGCAGTTCTTC	CASSAGSYNEQFF
TRBV7-8	TRBD2	.	TRBJ2-2	TGTGCCAGCAGCTTACCGGGACTAACAAACACCGGGGAGCTGTTTTTT	CASSLPGLTNTGELFF
TRBV11-1	.	.	TRBJ2-7	TGTGCCAGCGGGGCCAGGGACAACTCCTACGAGCAGTACTTC	CASGARDNSYEQYF
TRBV7-2	TRBD1	.	TRBJ1-4	TGTGCCAGCAGCCTACGGGACAGGGTCATGCCTAATGAAAAACTGTTTTTT	CASSLRDRVMPNEKLFF
TRBV7-2	TRBD2	.	TRBJ2-3	TGTGCCAGCAGCCCGACTAGCGGGAGAGGAGATACGCAGTATTTT	CASSPTSGRGDTQYF
TRBV7-2	.	.	TRBJ2-5	TGTGCCAGCAGCTTCGAGGGAGAGACCCAGTACTTC	CASSFEGETQYF
TRBV7-6	TRBD2	.	TRBJ2-3	TGTGCCAGCAGCACCGGACTAGCGGGGACCACAGATACGCAGTATTTT	CASSTGLAGTTDTQYF
TRBV21-1	.	few	TRBJ2-3	.	CASSLVGVGTQYF
TRBV6-5	.	.	TRBJ1-2	TGTGCCAGCAGTTACTCAGCAGGCCCCTATGGCTACACCTTC	CASSYSAGPYGYTF